These 21 T cell receptor beta chains were sequenced from one sample in a study of somatic mutations in cytotoxic T cells in rheumatoid arthritis. TCRdb's copy holds only in-frame clones and misses some; the assay was immunoSEQ multiplex PCR. The table shows approximately 6,700 clones, with roughly 71% occurring only once. Sequenced sample: CD8+ T cells sorted from blood. The receptors come from a man aged 35-49 years in good health.

This clone showed up just once. The V call is TRBV6-5, the J call TRBJ2-3, with D possibly being TRBD2 (5 bases). Germline V lookup: CDR1 MNHEY, CDR2 SVGAGI. Trimming left V 7 bases short and J 5 bases short, with 19 bases between. The CDR3 extends over 15 amino acids. The CDR3 sequence is CASNKRTQSGDTQYF. CDR3 coding DNA: TGTGCCAGCAACAAACGGACTCAGTCGGGAGATACGCAGTATTTT.

This clone was observed once. V gene TRBV7-9 combines with J gene TRBJ1-2, with 8 bases identical to TRBD1. CDR3 size: 14 residues. J lost 4 bases, V lost 3 bases, and 4 bases had no gene match. Germline CDR1 is SEHNR and CDR2 is FQNEAQ (reference sequence). The CDR3 DNA reads TGTGCCAGCAGCTTTCCAGGGGGCGGCTATGGCTACACCTTC. Amino acids: CASSFPGGGYGYTF.

The chain employs TRBV4-3 and TRBJ2-3; 11 nucleotides match TRBD2. Unmatched junction bases numbered 4, after V lost 1 base and J lost 1 base. Germline loops: CDR1 LGHNA, CDR2 YSLEER. The CDR3 consists of 17 residues. The CDR3 loop is CASSQASSGGGTDTQYF. The DNA of the CDR3 is TGCGCCAGCAGCCAAGCGAGTAGCGGGGGGGGCACAGATACGCAGTATTTT.

The chain recombines TRBV9 with TRBJ2-2; D is unclear. CDR3 length: 13 amino acids. The germline gives CDR1 SGDLS, CDR2 YYNGEE. V lost 3 bases to trimming and J lost 1 base, with 4 bases between them. Here the CDR3 DNA reads TGTGCCAGCAGCGCCCAGAACACCGGGGAGCTGTTTTTT. Translation: CASSAQNTGELFF.

This clone was counted once. The rearrangement uses TRBV5-5 and TRBJ1-2; 7 nucleotides match TRBD1. The CDR3 consists of 15 residues. Germline V gives CDR1 SGHKS, CDR2 YYEKEE (reference sequence). V was pared by 4 bases and J by 2 bases, with 8 bases of the junction left unmatched. The CDR3 nucleotides read TGTGCCAGCAGCGACCGGCCAGGGGGAAACTATGGCTACACCTTC. It encodes CASSDRPGGNYGYTF.

This sequence joins TRBV19 and TRBJ2-7; the D gene is possibly TRBD1 (5 bases). The germline gives CDR1 LNHDA, CDR2 SQIVND (reference sequence). The CDR3 is made up of 13 amino acids. Trimming cost V 2 bases and J 5 bases, with 10 bases left between them. This chain's CDR3 is CASSIRPGNEQYF. CDR3 in DNA: TGTGCCAGTAGTATAAGACCAGGGAACGAGCAGTACTTC.

This clone was seen a few times. The chain carries TRBV18 and TRBJ1-1, with a tentative D call TRBD1 (6 bases). Germline V gene lookup returns CDR1 KGHSH and CDR2 LQKENI. The CDR3 runs to 15 residues. Between the trimmed V and J ends, which lost 5 bases and 4 bases, there was a span of 17 bases. CDR3 amino acids: CASSTTRQELTEAFF. The CDR3 coding sequence is TGTGCCAGCTCAACCACTCGACAGGAGCTCACTGAAGCTTTCTTT.

The chain has TRBV29-1 and TRBJ2-7; D is undetermined. The ends were cut back, 2 bases at V and 4 bases at J, with 27 bases in the middle. The germline V gene has CDR1 SQVTM and CDR2 ANQGSEA. The length of the CDR3 is 18 residues. The CDR3 region is CSVESDFAQVDGSYEQYF. The CDR3 nucleotides read TGCAGCGTTGAATCCGACTTCGCGCAAGTGGACGGGTCTTACGAGCAGTACTTC.

The V call is TRBV2, the J call TRBJ2-7; TRBD1 matches at 7 bases. The CDR3 is 14 residues long. Germline V gene data show CDR1 as SNHLY and CDR2 as FYNNEI. The V gene end was trimmed by 6 bases and the J gene end by 2 bases; junction bases not matched to a gene: 7. The chain's CDR3 is CASSAGGITYEQYF. CDR3 bases: TGTGCCAGCAGCGCAGGGGGAATTACCTACGAGCAGTACTTC.

The CDR3 DNA reads as TGTGCCAGCAGTGAACTAGCGAAATACAATGAGCAGTTCTTC. The encoded protein is CASSELAKYNEQFF. The chain is built from TRBV2 and TRBJ2-1; D might be TRBD2 (6 bases). The germline gives CDR1 SNHLY, CDR2 FYNNEI. The CDR3 is 14 amino acids. The V and J ends lost 2 bases and 4 bases respectively, with 9 bases between them.

The rearrangement uses TRBV6-5 and TRBJ2-7; the match to TRBD2 covers 10 bases. Germline assignment: CDR1 MNHEY and CDR2 SVGAGI. The CDR3 consists of 15 residues. The V gene end was trimmed by 5 bases and the J gene end by 3 bases; junction bases not matched to a gene: 7. The DNA for the CDR3 is TGTGCCAGCAGTCCGACGGGACTAGCGCACTACGAGCAGTACTTC. Its protein is CASSPTGLAHYEQYF.

This clone was recorded only once. The chain recombines TRBV9 with TRBJ2-6; 15 positions agree with TRBD2. V gave up 4 bases and J gave up 2 bases; unmatched junction bases: 4. The germline gives CDR1 SGDLS, CDR2 YYNGEE. CDR3 length equals 18 residues. DNA for the CDR3: TGTGCCAGCAGCTTGGGACTAGCGGGAGGTGCTGGGGCCAACGTCCTGACTTTC. This sequence encodes CASSLGLAGGAGANVLTF.

In DNA, the CDR3 is TGTGCCAGCGGGAACTCGGGGGCCAACGTCCTGACTTTC. It codes for CASGNSGANVLTF. The chain joins TRBV6-4 to TRBJ2-6; no clear D. CDR1 is MRHNA, CDR2 SNTAGT, per germline. The CDR3 runs to 13 residues. With 8 bases removed from V and 4 bases from J, the gap between germline ends came to 9 bases.

This clone was picked up one time. The gene calls are TRBV30 and TRBJ2-1; TRBD1 matches 7 bases. V shed 1 base and J 0 bases; nucleotides not matched to a gene: 3. This CDR3 is built from 15 residues. Germline assignment: CDR1 GTSNPN and CDR2 SVGIG (reference sequence). The CDR3 loop is CAWSASGGSYNEQFF. Written as DNA, the CDR3 is TGTGCCTGGAGTGCTTCAGGGGGCTCCTACAATGAGCAGTTCTTC.

For this clone: A junction end diverges from the germline sequence, so it may reflect a read error. The chain recombines TRBV7-9 with TRBJ1-2, with 7 bases fitting TRBD1. Looked up from germline, CDR1 is SEHNR and CDR2 is FQNEAQ (reference sequence). This CDR3 has 14 amino acids. Here the CDR3 DNA reads TGTGCCAGCAGGTTAGGGGGCCTTAACTATGGCTACACCTTC. This encodes CASRLGGLNYGYTF.

This clone has a handful of counts. The rearrangement uses TRBV7-3 and TRBJ2-3, with 12 bases matching TRBD2. The V segment lost 5 bases and the J segment 3 bases; nucleotides outside the gene matches: 3. The CDR3 runs to 15 residues. From germline, CDR1 is SGHTA and CDR2 FQGTGA. The CDR3: CASSAGTSGTDTQYF. For the CDR3, the DNA is TGTGCCAGCAGCGCGGGGACTAGCGGGACAGATACGCAGTATTTT.

The chain carries TRBV5-1 and TRBJ1-1; 8 bases map to TRBD1. J lost 5 bases, V lost 4 bases, and 10 bases had no gene match. The CDR3 spans 15 residues. Germline CDR1 is SGHRS and CDR2 is YFSETQ. The CDR3 DNA follows: TGCGCCAGCAGCCCGCCGCAGGGGGCAGCTACTGAAGCTTTCTTT. It is translated as CASSPPQGAATEAFF.

The chain has TRBV27 and TRBJ1-4, with a weak D call TRBD1 (6 bases). CDR1 and CDR2 from the germline V gene are MNHEY and SMNVEV (reference sequence). V shed 3 bases and J shed 6 bases, with 14 bases lying between them. This CDR3 is 15 amino acids long. In nucleotides, the CDR3 is TGTGCCAGCAGTTTTAACGGGGGGCTCTATGAAAAACTGTTTTTT. This codes for CASSFNGGLYEKLFF.

This chain connects TRBV7-3 to TRBJ2-5; 12 positions agree with TRBD1. Germline V CDR1 and CDR2: SGHTA, FQGTGA. The CDR3 sequence is 16 residues long. Trimming took 5 bases from V and 5 from J; bases not matched to a gene: 9. The CDR3 nucleotides are TGTGCCAGCAGCACTTGGGGACAGGGGGCATTGGAGACCCAGTACTTC. Protein product: CASSTWGQGALETQYF.

This chain connects TRBV4-2 to TRBJ2-2; 10 positions match TRBD1. The CDR3 is 16 residues long. The junction had 8 bases not matched to a gene; V was cut back by 3 bases and J by 7 bases. Germline CDR1 and CDR2: LGHNA and YNFKEQ. CDR3 in amino acids: CASSQGRDRGVGELFF. The DNA of the CDR3 is TGTGCCAGCAGCCAGGGGCGGGACAGGGGTGTCGGGGAGCTGTTTTTT.

The J gene is TRBJ2-2, the V gene TRBV30; no reliable D call. This CDR3 is built from 13 residues. V was clipped by 3 bases and J by 7 bases, with 12 bases between them. The germline V gene encodes CDR1 GTSNPN and CDR2 SVGIG (reference sequence). As DNA, the CDR3 is TGTGCCTGGAGGCCCCCTTCATTCGGGGAGCTGTTTTTT. Protein sequence: CAWRPPSFGELFF.